The T cell receptor beta chain under discussion was sequenced for a study of T cells in Graves' hyperthyroidism and ophthalmopathy. RNA transcripts yielded amplified TCR beta CDR3 regions. The primer set for the first-round RT-PCR of the TCR CDR3 was HTBI. In TCRdb, the multiplex PCR reads were re-called with MiXCR into one record per CDR3 protein. The sample includes roughly 400,000 distinct CDR3 sequences, around 15% seen only once; the top ten take 25% to 30%. This clonotype was found many times. This CDR3 region has 17 residues. The V and J ends lost 0 bases and 2 bases respectively, with 18 bases between them. CDR1 is SGHKS and CDR2 is YYEKEE in the germline V gene (reference sequence).

The receptor comes from a man aged 45-60 years with Graves' ophthalmopathy. The specimen was blood. The chain couples TRBV5-5 to TRBJ2-7; weak D call: TRBD2 (5 bases). The CDR3 DNA sequence: TGTGCCAGCAGCTTGGGGTGGACGGGGTTTGGAACCTACGAGCAGTACTTC. Protein product: CASSLGWTGFGTYEQYF.